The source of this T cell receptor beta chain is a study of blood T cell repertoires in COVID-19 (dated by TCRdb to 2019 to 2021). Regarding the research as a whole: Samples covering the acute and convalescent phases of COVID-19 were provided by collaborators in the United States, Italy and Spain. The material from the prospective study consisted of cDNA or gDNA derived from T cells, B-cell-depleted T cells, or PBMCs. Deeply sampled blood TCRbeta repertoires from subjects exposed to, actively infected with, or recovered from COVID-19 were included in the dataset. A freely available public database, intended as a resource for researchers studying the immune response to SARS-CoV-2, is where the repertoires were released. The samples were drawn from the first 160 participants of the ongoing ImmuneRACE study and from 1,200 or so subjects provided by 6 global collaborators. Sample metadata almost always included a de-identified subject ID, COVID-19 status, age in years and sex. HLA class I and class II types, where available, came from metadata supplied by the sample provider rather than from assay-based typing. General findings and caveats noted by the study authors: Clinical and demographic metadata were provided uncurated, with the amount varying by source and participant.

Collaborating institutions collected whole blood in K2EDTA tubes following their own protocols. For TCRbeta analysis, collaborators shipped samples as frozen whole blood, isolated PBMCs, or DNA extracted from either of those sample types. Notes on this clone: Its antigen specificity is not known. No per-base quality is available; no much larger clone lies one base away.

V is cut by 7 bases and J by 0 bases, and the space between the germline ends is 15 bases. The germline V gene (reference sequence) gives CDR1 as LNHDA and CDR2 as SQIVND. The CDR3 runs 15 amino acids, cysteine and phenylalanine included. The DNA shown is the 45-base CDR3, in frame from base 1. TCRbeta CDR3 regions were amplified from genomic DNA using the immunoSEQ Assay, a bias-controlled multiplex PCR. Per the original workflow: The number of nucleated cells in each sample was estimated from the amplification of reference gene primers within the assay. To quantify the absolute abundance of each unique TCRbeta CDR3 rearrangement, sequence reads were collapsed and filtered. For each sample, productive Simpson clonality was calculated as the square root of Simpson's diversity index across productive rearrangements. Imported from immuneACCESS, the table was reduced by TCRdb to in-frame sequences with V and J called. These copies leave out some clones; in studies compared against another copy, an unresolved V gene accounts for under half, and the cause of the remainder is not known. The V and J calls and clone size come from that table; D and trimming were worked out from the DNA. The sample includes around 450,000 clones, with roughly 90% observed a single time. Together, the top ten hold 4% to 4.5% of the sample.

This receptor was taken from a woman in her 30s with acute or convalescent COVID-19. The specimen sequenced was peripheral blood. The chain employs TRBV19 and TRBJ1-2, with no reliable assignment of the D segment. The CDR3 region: CASNRRGGANYGYTF. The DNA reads TGTGCCAGTAATCGTAGAGGCGGCGCTAACTATGGCTACACCTTC.